The following is a T cell receptor beta chain sequence with its context. The antigen is not known. This CDR3 has 14 residues. Germline V gives CDR1 SGHTA, CDR2 FQGTGA. With 4 bases clipped from V and 1 base from J, the junction kept 1 base outside the gene matches. Data came from immunoSEQ multiplex PCR; TCRdb stores just in-frame clones and leaves some out. Seen here are 200,000 to 300,000 clones, just over 90% observed once, and the top ten hold 0.55%. The sample belongs to a study of T cell responses to AZD1222 COVID-19 vaccine. Study-wide results and caveats: Rises in breadth and depth of Spike-specific TCRs came after two AZD1222 doses. Baseline serostatus was positive in only a handful of AZD1222 recipients. Donor demographics were predominantly white British with a female majority; clonal diversity may be underestimated.

The source of this sequence is an adult in good health. The chain combines TRBV7-3 with TRBJ2-3; the match to TRBD2 covers 8 bases. The sample consisted of peripheral blood, taken on day 0 of AZD1222 vaccination. This chain's CDR3 is CASSSGGRTDTQYF. As DNA, the CDR3 is TGTGCCAGCAGCTCGGGGGGGCGCACAGATACGCAGTATTTT.